The entry below describes one TCR beta chain. Coverage ceases 3 residues before the CDR3 finishes, and the germline J gene fills in the end. The data originate from a study of T cells in women clearing cervical HPV infection. Study in general: Control women cleared a single incident HPV16 infection within 12 months. Case blood drawn at lesion detection; control blood after infection cleared.

Repertoires were generated with immunoSEQ multiplex PCR, while TCRdb's copy carries only in-frame clones and drops some. This sample's clone table lists roughly 31,000 clones. The length of the CDR3 is 14 residues. MY09/MY11 PCR detected cervical HPV DNA; dot-blot assigned genotypes. This TCR was sampled from a woman between 18 and 69 years old with a cervical HPV16 infection that either progressed to CIN3+ or cleared (not recorded which). The chain has TRBV12-3 or TRBV12-4 and TRBJ1-2; D perhaps matches TRBD1 (5 bases). Sequences were obtained from blood buffy coat. CDR3 loop: CASSGSGLGQGYTF. Incomplete CDR3 DNA: TGTGCCAGCAGTGGTTCAGGGTTGGGGCAGGGC.